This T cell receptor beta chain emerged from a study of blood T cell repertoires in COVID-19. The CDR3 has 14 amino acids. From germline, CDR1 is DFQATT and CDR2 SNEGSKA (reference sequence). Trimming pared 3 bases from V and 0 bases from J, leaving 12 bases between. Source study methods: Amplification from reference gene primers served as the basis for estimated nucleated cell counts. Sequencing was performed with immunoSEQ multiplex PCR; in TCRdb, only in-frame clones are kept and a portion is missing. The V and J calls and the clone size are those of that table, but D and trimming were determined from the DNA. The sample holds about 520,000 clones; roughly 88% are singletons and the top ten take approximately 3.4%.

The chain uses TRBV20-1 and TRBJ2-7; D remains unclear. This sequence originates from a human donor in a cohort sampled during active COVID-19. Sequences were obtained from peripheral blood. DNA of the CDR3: TGCAGTGCTAGTCAGAGCCGACTCTCCTACGAGCAGTACTTC. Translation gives CSASQSRLSYEQYF.